Following are 8 T cell receptor beta chains from one sample sequenced in a study of T cell clonotyping in hematopoietic cell transplantation. Clones were sequenced by immunoSEQ multiplex PCR, and TCRdb holds only the in-frame ones, with some missing. Of about 17,000 clones listed, over 90% were seen once; the top ten hold 5% to 6.5%. The sequenced sample consisted of peripheral blood mononuclear cells. The receptors were sampled from a middle-aged man in good health. Some clones in this sample may be carry-over from other donors' samples.

This clone came up once. The rearrangement joins TRBV19 to TRBJ2-2, with 10 bases fitting TRBD2. V lost 5 bases and J lost 3; bases outside the gene matches: 3. Germline values: CDR1 LNHDA, CDR2 SQIVND (reference sequence). This CDR3 is built from 15 residues. CDR3 sequence reads: CASSLAGDHTGELFF. The CDR3, as DNA: TGTGCCAGTAGTCTAGCGGGGGACCACACCGGGGAGCTGTTTTTT.

The chain carries TRBV28 and TRBJ1-1; D remains ambiguous. The V gene lost 5 bases and the J gene lost 0 bases, with 13 bases spanning the gap. This CDR3 is built from 15 residues. Germline values: CDR1 MDHEN, CDR2 SYDVKM. CDR3 loop: CASSPATNMNTEAFF. DNA for the CDR3: TGTGCCAGCAGTCCGGCGACCAACATGAACACTGAAGCTTTCTTT. The entire variable domain, with the rest obtained from reference TRBV28 and TRBJ1-1, is as follows: DVKVTQSSRYLVKRTGEKVFLECVQDMDHENMFWYRQDPGLGLRLIYFSYDVKMKEKGDIPEGYSVSREKKERFSLILESASTNQTSMYLCASSPATNMNTEAFFGQGTRLTVV.

The rearrangement links TRBV5-6 to TRBJ2-3; D ambiguous. V lost 3 bases to trimming and J lost 7 bases, with 12 bases between them. Germline assignment: CDR1 SGHDT and CDR2 YYEEEE. The CDR3 has 13 amino acids. CDR3 in amino acids: CASSSSTDNTQYF. The CDR3 coding sequence is TGTGCCAGCAGCTCATCGACTGACAATACGCAGTATTTT. Looking up the rest from reference TRBV5-6 and TRBJ2-3 gives the full variable domain: DAGVTQSPTHLIKTRGQQVTLRCSPKSGHDTVSWYQQALGQGPQFIFQYYEEEERQRGNFPDRFSGHQFPNYSSELNVNALLLGDSALYLCASSSSTDNTQYFGPGTRLTVL.

The chain links TRBV30 to TRBJ2-1; D not resolved. The germline V gene has CDR1 GTSNPN and CDR2 SVGIG (reference sequence). The V end was cut by 2 bases, the J end by 9 bases, with 14 bases between. The CDR3 covers 13 residues. For the CDR3, the DNA is TGTGCCTGGAGTTGGCAGGCAAAGACTGAGCAGTTCTTC. Its protein product is CAWSWQAKTEQFF.

This sequence joins TRBV5-4 and TRBJ2-7; TRBD2 matches at 7 bases. Germline-derived CDR1 and CDR2 are SGHNT and YYREEE (reference sequence). The V and J ends lost 3 bases and 0 bases, in that order; junction bases with no gene match: 6. The CDR3 sequence is 15 residues long. The chain's CDR3 is CASSSITSDSYEQYF. DNA for the CDR3: TGTGCCAGCAGCTCGATAACTAGCGACTCCTACGAGCAGTACTTC.

The chain couples TRBV7-9 to TRBJ2-7; TRBD2 might be the D (5 bases). The CDR3 has 13 amino acids. Trimming shortened V by 5 bases and J by 4 bases, and 12 bases separated the two germline ends. Germline CDR1 is SEHNR and CDR2 is FQNEAQ (reference sequence). The DNA of the CDR3 is TGTGCCAGCAGCCCGGCGGGCCGTTACGAGCAGTACTTC. Translating it yields CASSPAGRYEQYF.

The gene calls are TRBV4-1 and TRBJ2-1; 15 bases are a match to TRBD2. This CDR3 contains 16 residues. The germline gives CDR1 MGHRA, CDR2 YSYEKL. V gave up 5 bases and J gave up 5 bases; unmatched junction bases: 4. The chain's CDR3 is CASSYGLAGGNNEQFF. Written as DNA, the CDR3 is TGCGCCAGCAGCTACGGACTAGCGGGGGGGAACAATGAGCAGTTCTTC.

The chain combines TRBV6-5 with TRBJ2-2, with TRBD1 identical over 10 bases. The CDR3 covers 15 residues. Trimming cost V 2 bases and J 7 bases; bases outside gene matches: 4. Germline CDR1 MNHEY, CDR2 SVGAGI. The CDR3 spells CASSYVRTGGGELFF. The CDR3 bases are TGTGCCAGCAGTTACGTTAGGACAGGGGGCGGGGAGCTGTTTTTT.